Each of the 17 T cell receptor beta chains below was sequenced from the same sample in a study of blood T cell repertoires in COVID-19. TCRdb's table, derived via immunoSEQ multiplex PCR, lists solely in-frame clones and lacks some. The table records about 100,000 clones, 70% to 90% of them present only once. The sample comprised peripheral blood. These TCRs come from a human donor in a cohort sampled during active COVID-19.

This clone was counted once. The chain carries TRBV7-8 and TRBJ2-7; TRBD1 matches 9 bases. The CDR3 contains 15 residues. Per germline, CDR1 SGHVS and CDR2 FQNEAQ. Trimming removed 2 bases from V and 2 bases from J; junction bases left unmatched: 4. CDR3 sequence reads: CASSLTRTGAYEQYF. In DNA form, the CDR3 reads TGTGCCAGCAGCTTAACCAGGACAGGGGCCTACGAGCAGTACTTC. Drawing the rest from reference TRBV7-8 and TRBJ2-7, the complete variable domain is GAGVSQSPRYKVAKRGQDVALRCDPISGHVSLFWYQQALGQGPEFLTYFQNEAQLDKSGLPSDRFFAERPEGSVSTLKIQRTQQEDSAVYLCASSLTRTGAYEQYFGPGTRLTVT.

The V gene is TRBV2, the J gene TRBJ2-1; 9 bases map to TRBD1. With V trimmed by 10 bases and J by 9 bases, 10 bases remained unmatched. The CDR3 loop spans 13 amino acids. Germline lookup yields CDR1 SNHLY and CDR2 FYNNEI. This chain's CDR3 is CAIPGQGRFEQFF. The DNA of the CDR3 is TGTGCCATCCCGGGACAGGGTCGTTTTGAGCAGTTCTTC.

The V call is TRBV28, the J call TRBJ2-7; TRBD1 matches at 7 bases. The junction had 2 bases not matched to a gene; V was cut back by 4 bases and J by 2 bases. CDR3 length: 13 amino acids. Germline values: CDR1 MDHEN, CDR2 SYDVKM. CDR3 sequence: CASSWDRAYEQYF. CDR3 coding DNA: TGTGCCAGCAGTTGGGACAGAGCCTACGAGCAGTACTTC.

This rearrangement joins TRBV30 to TRBJ1-5, with D perhaps matching TRBD1 (5 bases). The V end was cut by 2 bases, the J end by 7 bases, with 21 bases between. Germline V gene data show CDR1 as GTSNPN and CDR2 as SVGIG (reference sequence). There are 16 residues in the CDR3. Written as DNA, the CDR3 is TGTGCCTGGAGTATCCCGCAGGGATTGTTTGGGCAGCCCCAGCATTTT. Translation: CAWSIPQGLFGQPQHF.

The chain joins TRBV28 to TRBJ1-2; 9 bases are a match to TRBD1. After removal of 4 bases from V and 4 bases from J, the junction contained 1 base not matched to a gene. The CDR3 runs 13 residues. CDR1 and CDR2 (germline): MDHEN, SYDVKM. This CDR3 is CASSSTGGYGYTF. CDR3 coding DNA: TGTGCCAGCAGTTCGACAGGGGGCTATGGCTACACCTTC.

The CDR3, as DNA: TGTGCCAGCAGCCCTCTCCTAGCGGGAGACTCCTACAATGAGCAGTTCTTC. Amino acids: CASSPLLAGDSYNEQFF. This chain uses TRBV3-1 (or the pseudogene TRBV3-2) with TRBJ2-1; 10 positions match TRBD2. With V trimmed by 4 bases and J by 0 bases, 6 bases remained unmatched. This CDR3 is built from 17 residues. Looked up from germline, CDR1 is LGHDT and CDR2 is YNNKEL (reference sequence).

Only one count was recorded for this clone. The V gene is TRBV18, the J gene TRBJ2-7; D might be TRBD1 (6 bases). V was cut by 4 bases and J by 1 base, with 23 bases left in between. This CDR3 region has 18 residues. Germline V gene sequence: CDR1 KGHSH, CDR2 LQKENI. CDR3 region: CASSLLTGQGDGSYEQYF. CDR3 bases: TGTGCCAGCTCACTCTTAACGGGACAAGGGGACGGTTCCTACGAGCAGTACTTC.

This clone was seen more than once but under ten times. The chain is built from TRBV4-2 and TRBJ1-5, with 7 nucleotides matching TRBD1. V trimming: 4 bases; J trimming: 4 bases; junction bases outside the gene matches: 7. Looked up from germline, CDR1 is LGHNA and CDR2 is YNFKEQ. This CDR3 is built from 15 residues. The chain's CDR3 is CASSLNRDSNQPQHF. CDR3 bases: TGTGCCAGCAGCCTTAACCGGGACAGTAATCAGCCCCAGCATTTT.

This chain links TRBV19 with TRBJ2-7, with 8 nucleotides matching TRBD1. V gave up 6 bases and J gave up 4 bases; unmatched junction bases: 5. The CDR3 contains 13 residues. The V gene's germline CDR1 is LNHDA and CDR2 SQIVND (reference sequence). In DNA form, the CDR3 reads TGTGCCAGTAGAAGACAGGGGAGTTACGAGCAGTACTTC. This codes for CASRRQGSYEQYF. Filled out from reference TRBV19 and TRBJ2-7, the complete variable domain reads DGGITQSPKYLFRKEGQNVTLSCEQNLNHDAMYWYRQDPGQGLRLIYYSQIVNDFQKGDIAEGYSVSREKKESFPLTVTSAQKNPTAFYLCASRRQGSYEQYFGPGTRLTVT.

This chain links TRBV9 with TRBJ2-3; TRBD1 agrees at 8 bases. Germline V gives CDR1 SGDLS, CDR2 YYNGEE. J gave up 4 bases and V 4 bases, and 11 bases lay outside the gene matches. The CDR3 totals 16 residues. CDR3 sequence: CASSPGVDRVPDTQYF. The DNA of the CDR3 is TGTGCCAGCAGCCCAGGAGTGGACAGGGTCCCAGATACGCAGTATTTT.

As to this clone: Other nucleotide sequences from this sample produce the same CDR3. The rearrangement links TRBV28 to TRBJ2-5; 15 bases fit TRBD2. Trimming removed 2 bases from V and 2 bases from J; junction bases left unmatched: 6. Germline CDR1 reads MDHEN; CDR2 reads SYDVKM. The CDR3 is made up of 18 amino acids. In DNA, the CDR3 is TGTGCCAGCAGTTTACTGCAAGGACTAGCGGGAGGGCAAGAGACCCAGTACTTC. Translating it yields CASSLLQGLAGGQETQYF.

The genes are TRBV5-1 and TRBJ2-7; 13 nucleotides align to TRBD2. Germline V CDR1 and CDR2: SGHRS, YFSETQ. This CDR3 is 14 amino acids long. Trimming at V came to 4 bases and at J to 4 bases, leaving 2 bases not matched to a gene. The CDR3 sequence: CASSVTSGRYEQYF. The CDR3 DNA reads as TGCGCCAGCAGCGTGACTAGCGGGAGGTACGAGCAGTACTTC.

As DNA, the CDR3 is TGTGCCAGCAGCCCTAGCTCCTACGAGCAGTACTTC. Amino acids: CASSPSSYEQYF. This chain links TRBV7-8 with TRBJ2-7; D call uncertain. V lost 5 bases and J 0 bases, leaving 5 bases between the germline ends. From germline, CDR1 is SGHVS and CDR2 FQNEAQ. The CDR3 is 12 residues long.

The V gene is TRBV3-1 (or the pseudogene TRBV3-2), the J gene TRBJ2-5; 9 bases line up with TRBD2. The length of the CDR3 is 15 residues. Germline V gene data show CDR1 as LGHDT and CDR2 as YNNKEL (reference sequence). V trimming: 1 base; J trimming: 5 bases; junction bases outside the gene matches: 5. The CDR3 loop reads CASSQVAGGFETQYF. DNA of the CDR3: TGTGCCAGCAGCCAAGTCGCGGGAGGGTTCGAGACCCAGTACTTC.

The CDR3 DNA sequence: TGTGCCAGCAGTACTCTAGGGGGACGAAATACGCAGTATTTT. As protein: CASSTLGGRNTQYF. This sequence joins TRBV6-2 or TRBV6-3 and TRBJ2-3; tentatively, D is TRBD1 (6 bases). V was shortened by 5 bases and J by 7 bases, with 16 bases between the two germline ends. The CDR3 spans 14 residues. CDR1 is MNHEY and CDR2 is SVGEGT in the germline V gene.

The chain has TRBV18 and TRBJ1-5; D is unclear. CDR3 length: 13 amino acids. V lost 3 bases, J lost 0 bases, and 3 bases lay in between. From germline, CDR1 is KGHSH and CDR2 LQKENI. For the CDR3, the DNA is TGTGCCAGCTCACCTTATAGCAATCAGCCCCAGCATTTT. Amino acid sequence: CASSPYSNQPQHF.

V gene TRBV5-6 combines with J gene TRBJ2-7; TRBD2 is a possible D gene (6 bases). This CDR3 region has 15 residues. V was pared by 2 bases and J by 0 bases, with 12 bases between. Germline CDR1 reads SGHDT; CDR2 reads YYEEEE. CDR3: CASSLDGSSSYEQYF. The CDR3 bases are TGTGCCAGCAGCTTAGACGGGAGTTCCTCCTACGAGCAGTACTTC.